The text below deals with one TCR beta chain. Original analysis: Reference gene primer amplification in the assay estimated nucleated cell counts. The data were produced by immunoSEQ multiplex PCR, yet TCRdb's version contains in-frame clones alone and is incomplete. Clone size and the V and J calls come from that table; the DNA yielded D and trimming. The sample has about 120,000 clones; about 85% are singletons. Trimming removed 0 bases from V and 5 bases from J; junction bases left unmatched: 4. The CDR3 spans 15 residues. In germline, CDR1 is SGHKS, CDR2 YYEKEE (reference sequence). These data belong to a study of blood T cell repertoires in COVID-19. Overall study: Acute and convalescent COVID-19 samples came from the United States, Italy and Spain. PBMCs, B-cell-depleted T cells, or T cells provided the cDNA or gDNA that made up the material.

The V call is TRBV5-5, the J call TRBJ1-4, with TRBD1 identical over 7 bases. The sequenced sample was peripheral blood. The clonotype originates from a woman older than 75 with acute or convalescent COVID-19. CDR3 in amino acids: CASSLVGQKNEKLFF. Written as DNA, the CDR3 is TGTGCCAGCAGCTTGGTGGGACAGAAAAATGAAAAACTGTTTTTT.